The present T cell receptor beta chain was sequenced within a study of molecular identifiers for immune sequencing clone quantification. This clonotype has at least ten counts. One entry per CDR3 protein results from TCRdb running MiXCR on the PCR reads. The table includes about 630,000 distinct CDR3 sequences, approximately 24% detected once. V was cut by 4 bases and J by 6 bases, with 15 bases left in between. The germline CDR1 and CDR2 sequences are SEHNR and FQNEAQ (reference sequence). The CDR3 is made up of 15 amino acids. The clonotype was recovered from a human donor in good health. Some libraries in this study had Jurkat cell RNA spiked in. The sample consisted of naive CD8+ T cells from blood, with Jurkat cell RNA spiked in. Indicated subset: FACS-sorted CD8+CD4-CCR7+CD45RA+ naive T cells. This chain connects TRBV7-9 to TRBJ1-4; D perhaps matches TRBD1 (5 bases). CDR3 coding DNA: TGTGCCAGCAGCTCCCATAGGGGAAGTGATGAAAAACTGTTTTTT. It codes for CASSSHRGSDEKLFF.